These 11 T cell receptor beta chains were sequenced from one sample in a study of naive and memory T cell subsets. The library had UMIs added by 3' ligation of an oligonucleotide to TCR cDNA. Amplification of ligated cDNA took four PCR rounds with SP2 and nested alpha and beta constant primers. TCRdb used MiXCR to reprocess the 5' RACE reads, holding one entry per CDR3 protein. The sample contains tens of thousands of distinct CDR3 sequences, approximately 6.6% of which appear only once. Receptor source: a male donor in good health.

In this sample, this clonotype turned up many times. This chain links TRBV19 with TRBJ1-5, with 7 bases matching TRBD1. The CDR3 length is 18 residues. Losses at the gene ends were 6 bases for V and 1 base for J; bases not matched to a gene: 15. Germline CDR1 is LNHDA and CDR2 is SQIVND (reference sequence). The CDR3 region has the DNA TGTGCCAGTAGAGGACTGGGACAGCCACACCAAAGCAATCAGCCCCAGCATTTT. Protein sequence: CASRGLGQPHQSNQPQHF.

This clonotype showed up just once. Just one base apart from a much larger clone, this may be a read error. The chain combines TRBV2 with TRBJ1-3; TRBD1 might be the D (5 bases). This CDR3 is 13 amino acids long. The germline CDR1 and CDR2 sequences are SNHLY and FYNNEI. V lost 5 bases to trimming and J lost 6 bases, with 11 bases between them. The CDR3 spells CASSPATENTIYF. CDR3 nucleotides: TGTGCCAGCAGTCCTGCGACAGAAAACACCATATATTTT. Together with reference TRBV2 and TRBJ1-3, the CDR3 gives the full variable domain: EPEVTQTPSHQVTQMGQEVILRCVPISNHLYFYWYRQILGQKVEFLVSFYNNEISEKSEIFDDQFSVERPDGSNFTLKIRSTKLEDSAMYFCASSPATENTIYFGEGSWLTVV.

This clonotype appeared many times. The chain has TRBV20-1 and TRBJ2-6, with D perhaps TRBD2 (6 bases). Per the germline V gene, CDR1 is DFQATT and CDR2 is SNEGSKA (reference sequence). V dropped 6 bases and J dropped 1 base, with 16 bases sitting between them. The CDR3 runs 16 residues. The CDR3 DNA reads as TGCAGTGCGCCGCTAGCGTCCCGGTCTGGGGCCAACGTCCTGACTTTC. Translated: CSAPLASRSGANVLTF.

This clonotype was counted a few times. This chain uses TRBV2 with TRBJ2-1; 10 bases are a match to TRBD2. Per germline, CDR1 SNHLY and CDR2 FYNNEI. This CDR3 contains 14 residues. V shed 7 bases, J shed 7 bases, and the junction held 7 bases outside the gene matches. As DNA, the CDR3 is TGTGCCAGCAAGAAGCTAGCGGGAGTGAATGAGCAGTTCTTC. It yields the protein CASKKLAGVNEQFF. The entire variable domain, with the rest obtained from reference TRBV2 and TRBJ2-1, is as follows: EPEVTQTPSHQVTQMGQEVILRCVPISNHLYFYWYRQILGQKVEFLVSFYNNEISEKSEIFDDQFSVERPDGSNFTLKIRSTKLEDSAMYFCASKKLAGVNEQFFGPGTRLTVL.

This clonotype has a count of ten or more. V is TRBV25-1 and J is TRBJ1-6; no reliable D call. CDR3 length: 16 amino acids. Deletions cut 3 bases from V and 0 bases from J, with 9 bases between. CDR1 is MGHDK, CDR2 SYGVNS, per germline. This CDR3 is CASSDPGSSYNSPLHF. CDR3 in DNA: TGTGCCAGCAGTGACCCCGGGAGCTCCTATAATTCACCCCTCCACTTT. The full variable domain, in which reference TRBV25-1 and TRBJ1-6 provide the parts outside the CDR3, is EADIYQTPRYLVIGTGKKITLECSQTMGHDKMYWYQQDPGMELHLIHYSYGVNSTEKGDLSSESTVSRIRTEHFPLTLESARPSHTSQYLCASSDPGSSYNSPLHFGNGTRLTVT.

This clonotype was observed many times. This chain uses TRBV7-9 with TRBJ2-7; D not resolved. The CDR3 sequence is 12 residues long. The germline V gene encodes CDR1 SEHNR and CDR2 FQNEAQ (reference sequence). V was cut by 4 bases and J by 4 bases, with 8 bases left in between. The DNA of the CDR3 is TGTGCCAGCAGCTCCATCGAGTACGAGCAGTACTTC. It is translated as CASSSIEYEQYF.

CDR3 protein: CASSLGGGGAPGELFF. The CDR3 DNA follows: TGTGCCAGCAGCTTGGGCGGCGGGGGGGCCCCCGGGGAGCTGTTTTTT. This sequence joins TRBV5-4 and TRBJ2-2; 9 bases align to TRBD2. The CDR3 totals 16 residues. Germline CDR1 is SGHNT and CDR2 is YYREEE (reference sequence). V was clipped by 0 bases and J by 6 bases; unmatched bases: 6.

Ten or more counts support this clonotype. The rearrangement uses TRBV3-1 and TRBJ2-2; 8 bases align to TRBD2. After removal of 0 bases from V and 7 bases from J, the junction contained 10 bases not matched to a gene. The CDR3 is made up of 17 amino acids. Germline CDR1 is LGHDT and CDR2 is YNNKEL (reference sequence). Here the CDR3 reads CASSQDGGLAVVGELFF. CDR3 coding DNA: TGTGCCAGCAGCCAAGATGGAGGACTAGCCGTCGTCGGGGAGCTGTTTTTT.

This clonotype was picked up many times. This chain joins TRBV11-2 and TRBJ2-2; 8 bases align to TRBD2. The CDR3 is 17 residues long. Germline assignment: CDR1 SGHAT and CDR2 FQNNGV. Trimming removed 5 bases from V and 6 bases from J; junction bases left unmatched: 14. The CDR3 bases are TGTGCCAGCAGCATAGGGGTCGGGGGGGCTTCCCCCGGGGAGCTGTTTTTT. The encoded protein is CASSIGVGGASPGELFF.

In regard to this clonotype: Just one base apart from a much larger clone, this may be a read error. The chain recombines TRBV29-1 with TRBJ1-3; possibly TRBD1 for D (5 bases). V dropped 5 bases and J dropped 4 bases, with 15 bases sitting between them. The germline V gene has CDR1 SQVTM and CDR2 ANQGSEA. This CDR3 has 14 residues. This CDR3 reads CSVNGGSTGNTIYF. CDR3 nucleotides: TGCAGCGTTAACGGGGGTAGTACGGGAAACACCATATATTTT.

Ten or more counts support this clonotype. The chain carries TRBV29-1 and TRBJ2-3, with TRBD2 matching 12 bases. Germline assignment: CDR1 SQVTM and CDR2 ANQGSEA. J was trimmed by 1 base and V by 7 bases; bases with no gene match: 15. This CDR3 region has 18 residues. CDR3 amino acids: CSAQRLAGGAMGTDTQYF. The CDR3, as DNA: TGCAGCGCCCAAAGGCTAGCGGGAGGGGCAATGGGCACAGATACGCAGTATTTT.